The clone carrying this TCR beta chain has only a few counts. Its antigen remains unknown. This record belongs to a study of CD8+ T cells in alopecia areata. Study-wide results and caveats: Sequenced scalp T cells also include alphabeta T cells resident in normal skin. It was lesional scalp, especially alopecia totalis/universalis, that showed higher clonality than normal scalp.

RNA, once extracted, was reverse transcribed into cDNA for use as the sequencing template. TCRdb keeps only in-frame clones here, not all; method: immunoSEQ multiplex PCR. The data show some 120,000 clones, around 45% seen once. Punch biopsies of lesional scalp, plus peripheral blood, were taken from alopecia areata patients. Germline CDR1 SQVTM, CDR2 ANQGSEA. The ends lost 5 bases at V and 7 bases at J; junction bases unmatched: 4. The length of the CDR3 is 12 residues. The sequencing sample was made of NKG2D-low CD8+ T cells sorted from blood. The receptor was isolated from a human donor with alopecia areata. The gene calls are TRBV29-1 and TRBJ2-7, with TRBD2 matching over 11 bases. The CDR3: CSVRTSGYEQYF. The DNA for the CDR3 is TGCAGCGTTCGGACTAGCGGGTATGAGCAGTACTTC.